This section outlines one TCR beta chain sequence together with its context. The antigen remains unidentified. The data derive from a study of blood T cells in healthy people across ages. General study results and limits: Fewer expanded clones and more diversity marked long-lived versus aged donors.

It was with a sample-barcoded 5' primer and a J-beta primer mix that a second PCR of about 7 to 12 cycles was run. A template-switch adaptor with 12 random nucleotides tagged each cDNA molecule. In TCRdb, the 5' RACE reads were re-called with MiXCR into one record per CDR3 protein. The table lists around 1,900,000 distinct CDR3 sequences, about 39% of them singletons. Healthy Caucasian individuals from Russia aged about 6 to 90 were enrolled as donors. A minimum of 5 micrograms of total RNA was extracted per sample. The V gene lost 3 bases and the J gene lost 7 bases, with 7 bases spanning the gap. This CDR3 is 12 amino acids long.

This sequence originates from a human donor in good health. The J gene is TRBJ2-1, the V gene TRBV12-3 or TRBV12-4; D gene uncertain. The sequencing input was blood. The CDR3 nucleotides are TGTGCCAGCAGTTTCATTTGGAATGAGCAGTTCTTC. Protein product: CASSFIWNEQFF.